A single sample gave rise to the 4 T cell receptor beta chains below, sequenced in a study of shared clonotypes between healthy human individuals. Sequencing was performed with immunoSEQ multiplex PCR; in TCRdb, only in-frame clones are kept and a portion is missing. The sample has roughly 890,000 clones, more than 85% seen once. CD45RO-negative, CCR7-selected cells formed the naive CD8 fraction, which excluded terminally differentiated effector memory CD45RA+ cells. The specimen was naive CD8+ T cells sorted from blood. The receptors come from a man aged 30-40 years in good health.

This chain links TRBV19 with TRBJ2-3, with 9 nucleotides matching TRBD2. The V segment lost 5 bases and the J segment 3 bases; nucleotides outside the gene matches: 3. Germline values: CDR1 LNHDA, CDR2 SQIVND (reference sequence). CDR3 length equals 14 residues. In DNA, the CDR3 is TGTGCCAGTAGTTTTAGCGGGAGAACAGATACGCAGTATTTT. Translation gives CASSFSGRTDTQYF.

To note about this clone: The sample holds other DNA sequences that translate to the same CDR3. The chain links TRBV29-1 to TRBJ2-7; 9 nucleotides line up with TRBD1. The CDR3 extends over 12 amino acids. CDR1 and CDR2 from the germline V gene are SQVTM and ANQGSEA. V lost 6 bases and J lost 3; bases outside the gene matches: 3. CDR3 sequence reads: CSVRGQGYEQYF. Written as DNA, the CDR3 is TGCAGCGTGAGGGGACAGGGCTACGAGCAGTACTTC.

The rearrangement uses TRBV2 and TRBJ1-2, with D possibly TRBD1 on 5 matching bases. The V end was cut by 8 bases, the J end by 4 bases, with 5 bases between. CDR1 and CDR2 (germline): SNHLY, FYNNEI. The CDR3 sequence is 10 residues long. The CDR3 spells CASQGYGYTF. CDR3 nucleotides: TGTGCCAGCCAGGGCTATGGCTACACCTTC.

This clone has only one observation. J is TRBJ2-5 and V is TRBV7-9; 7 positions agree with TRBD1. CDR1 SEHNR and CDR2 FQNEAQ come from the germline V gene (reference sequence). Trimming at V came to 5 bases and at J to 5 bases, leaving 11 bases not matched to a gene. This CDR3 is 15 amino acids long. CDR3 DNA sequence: TGTGCCAGCAGCCACAGACAGGGTGTGTTGGAGACCCAGTACTTC. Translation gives CASSHRQGVLETQYF.